This T cell receptor (beta chain) was identified during a study of OX40 agonist ivuxolimab in advanced cancers. CDR1 and CDR2 (germline): MNHEY, SVGAGI. The CDR3 has 16 amino acids. V was trimmed by 0 bases and J by 1 base, leaving 12 bases between them. The table came from immunoSEQ multiplex PCR; TCRdb's copy has only in-frame clones and leaves some out. The sample contains around 100,000 clones, around 94% of which appear only once. This clone came up a few times. The sequence was obtained from an adult with an advanced solid tumor such as melanoma, head and neck, liver or kidney cancer. The chain employs TRBV6-5 and TRBJ1-1; D is uncertain. Sequenced here: CD4+ or CD8+ T cells sorted from blood, sampled in a trial of the OX40 agonist ivuxolimab. The CDR3 loop reads CASSYSTSIGNTEAFF. CDR3 nucleotides: TGTGCCAGCAGTTACTCAACATCTATCGGGAACACTGAAGCTTTCTTT.